The rows below give T cell receptor beta chains drawn from one sample of a study of T-cell reconstitution after alpha-beta-depleted transplantation in children. Via MiXCR, TCRdb re-called the PCR reads, giving one row per CDR3 protein. The top ten hold more than 4.5% of the sample, which has approximately 230,000 distinct CDR3 sequences, 24% seen once. This material consisted of PBMCs, mostly from graft donor cells, taken 360 days after TCRalphabeta/CD19-depleted stem cell transplant. These receptors originate from a female patient between 2 and 15 years old who had a stem cell transplant for congenital amegakaryocytic thrombocytopenia, so the T cells may come from the graft donor. Both conserved end residues are trimmed from each CDR3. A D gene is named only where the DNA matches it firmly.

TRBV5-1,TRBD1,TRBJ1-1,ASSWGTGETEAF
TRBV24-1,.,TRBJ2-1,ATSGRVAYNEQF
TRBV28,.,TRBJ1-2,ASSLPGYGYT
TRBV7-2,.,TRBJ2-2,ASSYERNTGELF
TRBV4-3,.,TRBJ2-7,ASSQGLASEQY
TRBV24-1,TRBD1,TRBJ2-1,ATSDGPDRLYNEQF
TRBV29-1,TRBD2,TRBJ2-3,SAPTGLAGTDTQY
TRBV7-3,.,TRBJ2-7,ASSYRPGGEQY
TRBV7-2,.,TRBJ2-5,ASSLGGGGETQY
TRBV28,TRBD1,TRBJ1-2,ASSFGTGISGYT
TRBV12-3/TRBV12-4,.,TRBJ2-1,ASSLSFNEQF
TRBV5-1,.,TRBJ1-2,ASREEGDYGYT
TRBV27,.,TRBJ2-1,ASSRSGRKGGNEQF
TRBV3-1,TRBD2,TRBJ2-4,ASSRVLAGGPGIQY
TRBV11-1,.,TRBJ2-7,ASSPRPGLLETYEQY
TRBV4-2,.,TRBJ2-7,ASSQDRLVYEQY
TRBV18,.,TRBJ2-4,ASSDDIITKNIQY
TRBV6-1,TRBD2,TRBJ2-1,ASSVSGRDEQF